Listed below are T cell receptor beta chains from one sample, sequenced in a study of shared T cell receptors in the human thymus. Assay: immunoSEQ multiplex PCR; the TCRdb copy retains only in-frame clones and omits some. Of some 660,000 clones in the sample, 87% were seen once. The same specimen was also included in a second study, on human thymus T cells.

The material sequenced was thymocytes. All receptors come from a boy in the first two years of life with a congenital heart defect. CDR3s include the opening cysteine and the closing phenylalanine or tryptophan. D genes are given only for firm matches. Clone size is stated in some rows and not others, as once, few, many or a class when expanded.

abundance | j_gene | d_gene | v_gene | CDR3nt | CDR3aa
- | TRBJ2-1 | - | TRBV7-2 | TGTGCCAGCAGCGATAACTATGAGCAGTTCTTC | CASSDNYEQFF
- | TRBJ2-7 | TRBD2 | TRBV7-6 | TGTGCCAGCAGCTTGGGGGGGGAGCGGGTTTACGAGCAGTACTTC | CASSLGGERVYEQYF
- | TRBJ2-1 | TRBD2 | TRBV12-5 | TGTGCTAGTGGCCTAGCCGGGACTACGAGCTCCTACAATGAGCAGTTCTTC | CASGLAGTTSSYNEQFF
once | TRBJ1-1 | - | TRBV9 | TGTGCCAGCAGCCCACATAAGCGACGCGACAGACACACTGAAGCTTTCTTT | CASSPHKRRDRHTEAFF
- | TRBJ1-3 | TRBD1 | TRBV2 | TGTGCCAGCAATGAGACAGGGGTCGTTGATGGAAACACCATATATTTT | CASNETGVVDGNTIYF
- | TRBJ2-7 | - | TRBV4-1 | TGCGCCAGCAGCCAACTTTGGCGGAACGAGCAGTACTTC | CASSQLWRNEQYF
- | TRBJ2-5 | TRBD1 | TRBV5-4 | TGTGCCAGCAGCTTGAAGCCCCCGGGACAGGGGGAAGAGACCCAGTACTTC | CASSLKPPGQGEETQYF
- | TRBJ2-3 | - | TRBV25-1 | TGTGCCAGCAGGAGAGGAGATACGCAGTATTTT | CASRRGDTQYF
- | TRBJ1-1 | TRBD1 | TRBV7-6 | TGTGCCAGCAGCTTAAAGGACAGGCATAAAGGGGACACTGAAGCTTTCTTT | CASSLKDRHKGDTEAFF
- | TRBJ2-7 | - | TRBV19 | TGTGCCAGTACTGGCGGGCAAGGCTACGAGCAGTACTTC | CASTGGQGYEQYF
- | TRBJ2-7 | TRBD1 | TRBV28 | TGTGCCAGCCCTTCCGGGACAGGATCCTACGAGCAGTACTTC | CASPSGTGSYEQYF
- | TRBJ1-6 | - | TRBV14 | TGTGCCAGCTCCCCTCTCCAGGCGGGGGCCCTCCACTTT | CASSPLQAGALHF
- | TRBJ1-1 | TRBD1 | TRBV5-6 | TGTGCCAGCAGCTTGGTTAGGACAGGGGGCCCTGAAGCTTTCTTT | CASSLVRTGGPEAFF
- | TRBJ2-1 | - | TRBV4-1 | TGCGCCAGCAGCCAAGAACCGATACAGGGTTGGTTCTTC | CASSQEPIQGWFF
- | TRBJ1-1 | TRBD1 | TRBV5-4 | TGTGCCAGCAGCCCTAAGACAGGGGGCCACACTGAAGCTTTCTTT | CASSPKTGGHTEAFF
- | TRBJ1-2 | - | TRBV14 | TGTGCCAGCAGCCACAGGGCGCTCCGGAAAAACTATGGCTACACCTTC | CASSHRALRKNYGYTF
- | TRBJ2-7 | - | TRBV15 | TGTGCCACCAGCAGAGATCGAAGGCAGGGGACCTACGAGCAGTACTTC | CATSRDRRQGTYEQYF
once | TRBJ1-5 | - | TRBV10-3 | TGTGCCATCGGTGGGTCCCGGAATCAGCCCCAGCATTTT | CAIGGSRNQPQHF
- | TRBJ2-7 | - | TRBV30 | TGTGCCTGGAGCCAACCTCGACAGCCTACTCCCTACGAGCAGTACTTC | CAWSQPRQPTPYEQYF
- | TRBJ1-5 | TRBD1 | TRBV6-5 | TGTGCCAGCGGGGACAGGGGCAATCAGCCCCAGCATTTT | CASGDRGNQPQHF
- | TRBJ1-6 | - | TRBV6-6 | TGTGCCAGCACCCTGGGACATCGAAATTCCCCCCTCCACTTT | CASTLGHRNSPLHF
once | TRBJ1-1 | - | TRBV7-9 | TGTGCCAGCAGCTGGGTGGGGGCCGATGAAGCTTTCTTT | CASSWVGADEAFF
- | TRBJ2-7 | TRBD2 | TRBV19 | TGTGCCAGTAGTGGGGGGGATCACTACGAGCAGTACTTC | CASSGGDHYEQYF
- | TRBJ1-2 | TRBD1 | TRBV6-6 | TGTGCCAGCAGTTACTCGACAGGGCCGGGGTTTGGTGGCTACACCTTC | CASSYSTGPGFGGYTF
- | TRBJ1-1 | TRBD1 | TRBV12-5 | TGTGCTAGTGGTCGACCAAAAGGTTGGGACAGAATAAACACTGAAGCTTTCTTT | CASGRPKGWDRINTEAFF